This TCR beta chain was recovered during a study of OX40 agonist ivuxolimab in advanced cancers. Method: immunoSEQ multiplex PCR; TCRdb's copy keeps in-frame clones and lacks some. The sample shows some 44,000 clones, 80% of them seen only once. This TCR derives from an adult with an advanced solid tumor such as melanoma, head and neck, liver or kidney cancer. The sample in question was CD4+ or CD8+ T cells sorted from blood, obtained in a trial of the OX40 agonist ivuxolimab.

The CDR3 nucleotides are TGTGCCACTTCGACGGGACAGGGTGTGGTAGATACGCAGTATTTT. It codes for CATSTGQGVVDTQYF. The J gene is TRBJ2-3, the V gene TRBV6-1; the match to TRBD1 covers 9 bases. Germline V gives CDR1 MNHNS, CDR2 SASEGT. The CDR3 sequence is 15 residues long. After removal of 10 bases from V and 5 bases from J, the junction contained 13 bases not matched to a gene.